The present TCR beta chain was sequenced within a study of blood T cells in healthy people across ages. The study, taken as a whole, reports: Older age went with lower TCR beta diversity per million T cells, in a roughly linear way. With unsorted PBMCs, a conclusive comparison of naive versus antigen-experienced cells was not possible.

Per-sample yields of isolated PBMCs were at least 6 million. Samples each had at least 6 micrograms of total RNA extracted. Through a sample-barcoded 5' primer and a J-beta primer mix, a second PCR was run for 7 to 11 cycles. TCRdb re-derived calls from the 5' RACE reads in MiXCR, one entry per CDR3 protein. The sample lists hundreds of thousands of distinct CDR3 sequences, 62% seen once, with about 27% in the top ten. This CDR3 region has 14 residues. V shed 3 bases, J shed 3 bases, and the junction held 5 bases outside the gene matches. Germline-derived CDR1 and CDR2 are DFQATT and SNEGSKA (reference sequence). Note on this clonotype: As yet, its antigen is unknown.

The material sequenced was blood. The sequence was obtained from a man aged 25 to 40 in good health. The chain couples TRBV20-1 to TRBJ1-5; 7 positions agree with TRBD1. The CDR3 protein is CSARDGTVNQPQHF. The CDR3 bases are TGCAGTGCTAGGGACGGGACAGTCAATCAGCCCCAGCATTTT.